The rows below give T cell receptor beta chains drawn from one sample of a study of Ad26.COV2.S vaccination and SARS-CoV-2 variants. Generated by immunoSEQ multiplex PCR, the TCRdb table keeps only in-frame clones and is missing some. The sample includes around 300,000 clones, about nine tenths seen only once; the top ten take around 5.5%. This sample comprised peripheral blood, obtained in a trial of Ad26.COV2.S vaccine versus placebo. The receptors shown here come from a person between 18 and 60 years old who received the Ad26.COV2.S COVID-19 vaccine or a placebo. Both conserved end residues are part of each CDR3. D genes are given only for firm matches. Clone size is stated in some rows and not others, as once, few, many or a class when expanded.

clone_size	v_call	d_call	cdr3_length	j_call	cdr3_aa	cdr3_nt
NA	TRBV7-9	NA	16	TRBJ1-5	CASSLGGSGPNQPQHF	TGTGCCAGCAGCTTAGGAGGGTCTGGACCGAATCAGCCCCAGCATTTT
NA	TRBV5-4	TRBD1	15	TRBJ2-5	CASSYLTGGGETQYF	TGTGCCAGCAGCTACCTGACAGGGGGCGGGGAGACCCAGTACTTC
NA	TRBV25-1	NA	15	TRBJ1-4	CASSEWGDPGEKLFF	TGTGCCAGCAGTGAATGGGGGGACCCTGGGGAAAAACTGTTTTTT
NA	TRBV7-9	NA	15	TRBJ2-3	CASSSMSGSTDTQYF	TGTGCCAGCAGCTCGATGTCCGGGAGCACAGATACGCAGTATTTT
NA	TRBV11-3	NA	14	TRBJ1-6	CASSFRDSNSPLHF	TGTGCCAGCAGCTTCCGGGACTCAAATTCACCCCTCCACTTT
NA	TRBV7-2	TRBD1	16	TRBJ2-3	CASSFDRDRGEDTQYF	TGTGCCAGCAGCTTCGACCGGGACAGGGGCGAAGATACGCAGTATTTT
NA	TRBV29-1	NA	14	TRBJ2-2	CSVDLSGSAGELFF	TGCAGCGTTGATCTATCCGGGTCTGCCGGGGAGCTGTTTTTT
NA	TRBV14	NA	16	TRBJ1-6	CASSQAWGQTNSPLHF	TGTGCCAGCAGCCAAGCGTGGGGCCAGACTAATTCACCCCTCCACTTT
NA	TRBV3-1/TRBV3-2	NA	15	TRBJ2-2	CASSQEPGISGELFF	TGTGCCAGCAGCCAAGAACCAGGGATCAGCGGGGAGCTGTTTTTT
NA	TRBV3-1/TRBV3-2	NA	13	TRBJ2-1	CASSQGLGDEQFF	TGTGCCAGCAGCCAAGGGCTAGGGGATGAGCAGTTCTTC
few	TRBV6-1	TRBD2	16	TRBJ2-2	CASSGLAMKNTGELFF	TGTGCCAGCAGTGGACTAGCGATGAAAAACACCGGGGAGCTGTTTTTT
NA	TRBV19	NA	16	TRBJ2-2	CASSIFGTRVSGELFF	TGTGCCAGTAGTATCTTCGGGACAAGGGTATCCGGGGAGCTGTTTTTT
NA	TRBV20-1	NA	11	TRBJ2-2	CSARGYGELFF	TGCAGTGCTAGAGGGTACGGGGAGCTGTTTTTT
NA	TRBV2	TRBD1	14	TRBJ1-4	CASRTGGANEKLFF	TGTGCCAGCAGAACAGGGGGGGCTAATGAAAAACTGTTTTTT
NA	TRBV13	TRBD1	15	TRBJ1-4	CASSLGDRGDEKLFF	TGTGCCAGCAGCTTAGGAGACAGGGGCGATGAAAAACTGTTTTTT
once	TRBV5-1	NA	13	TRBJ1-1	CASSLTGNTEAFF	TGCGCCAGCAGCTTAACAGGGAACACTGAAGCTTTCTTT
NA	TRBV7-9	TRBD2	19	TRBJ2-1	CASSDTSGGTSSSYNEQFF	TGTGCCAGCAGCGATACTAGCGGGGGGACTTCGAGCTCCTACAATGAGCAGTTCTTC
NA	TRBV6-6	NA	14	TRBJ2-5	CASSSRAGVETQYF	TGTGCCAGCAGTTCTAGGGCAGGGGTGGAGACCCAGTACTTC
NA	TRBV10-3	NA	11	TRBJ2-1	CAISEVNEQFF	TGTGCCATCAGTGAGGTCAATGAGCAGTTCTTC
NA	TRBV18	NA	16	TRBJ2-3	CASSPFYTESTDTQYF	TGTGCCAGCTCACCTTTTTATACAGAGAGCACAGATACGCAGTATTTT
few	TRBV7-9	NA	14	TRBJ1-2	CASSFTGSPYGYTF	TGTGCCAGCAGCTTCACAGGATCCCCATATGGCTACACCTTC
NA	TRBV6-5	NA	16	TRBJ1-3	CASSSTSGSSGNTIYF	TGTGCCAGCAGTTCCACCTCGGGGTCTTCTGGAAACACCATATATTTT
NA	TRBV28	TRBD1	14	TRBJ1-1	CASNVGQATTEAFF	TGTGCCAGCAACGTGGGACAGGCAACGACTGAAGCTTTCTTT
NA	TRBV18	NA	15	TRBJ2-7	CASSPGDSPLYEQYF	TGTGCCAGCTCACCAGGCGACTCACCCCTCTACGAGCAGTACTTC
NA	TRBV19	TRBD1	16	TRBJ1-5	CASSVRDRGQDQPQHF	TGTGCCAGTAGTGTTCGAGACAGGGGGCAGGATCAGCCCCAGCATTTT
NA	TRBV28	NA	14	TRBJ1-2	CASSFVRGVYGYTF	TGTGCCAGCAGTTTCGTCAGGGGAGTCTATGGCTACACCTTC
NA	TRBV18	NA	18	TRBJ1-4	CASSPAEWGAPANEKLFF	TGTGCCAGCTCACCAGCCGAATGGGGGGCGCCAGCTAATGAAAAACTGTTTTTT
NA	TRBV7-8	TRBD1	15	TRBJ2-1	CASSSRDRGNNEQFF	TGTGCCAGCAGCTCCCGGGACAGGGGAAACAATGAGCAGTTCTTC
NA	TRBV5-1	TRBD1	14	TRBJ1-1	CASSLGQRNTEAFF	TGCGCCAGCAGCCTGGGACAGCGGAACACTGAAGCTTTCTTT
NA	TRBV9	TRBD2	17	TRBJ2-1	CASSTGGASVTYNEQFF	TGTGCCAGCAGCACCGGGGGGGCTTCTGTGACCTACAATGAGCAGTTCTTC
NA	TRBV19	NA	15	TRBJ1-3	CASSIAWRSGNTIYF	TGTGCCAGTAGTATCGCTTGGAGGTCTGGAAACACCATATATTTT
NA	TRBV7-3	NA	13	TRBJ1-2	CASSPSGGYGYTF	TGTGCCAGCAGCCCCTCGGGGGGCTATGGCTACACCTTC
few	TRBV6-2/TRBV6-3	NA	13	TRBJ1-4	CASSYSPIEKLFF	TGTGCCAGCAGTTACTCCCCGATTGAAAAACTGTTTTTT
NA	TRBV6-2/TRBV6-3	NA	13	TRBJ1-2	CASSYPDRLGYTF	TGTGCCAGCAGTTACCCCGACAGGCTCGGCTACACCTTC
NA	TRBV9	NA	13	TRBJ2-7	CASSPDPDYEQYF	TGTGCCAGCAGCCCAGACCCGGACTACGAGCAGTACTTC
NA	TRBV11-3	NA	15	TRBJ2-3	CASSPNGGPTDTQYF	TGTGCCAGCAGCCCGAACGGGGGACCCACAGATACGCAGTATTTT
NA	TRBV14	NA	15	TRBJ2-2	CASSLRWPYTGELFF	TGTGCCAGCAGCCTACGGTGGCCTTACACCGGGGAGCTGTTTTTT
NA	TRBV6-6	NA	13	TRBJ1-4	CASVQQGLEKLFF	TGTGCCAGCGTTCAACAGGGTCTCGAAAAACTGTTTTTT
NA	TRBV20-1	NA	11	TRBJ1-2	CSAKIGWGYTF	TGCAGTGCCAAGATAGGATGGGGCTACACCTTC
NA	TRBV19	TRBD2	14	TRBJ2-1	CASSTGTSGNEQFF	TGTGCCAGTAGTACCGGGACTAGCGGTAATGAGCAGTTCTTC
NA	TRBV7-6	NA	16	TRBJ1-1	CASSLDGIGRNTEAFF	TGTGCCAGCAGCTTAGATGGGATCGGGAGAAACACTGAAGCTTTCTTT
NA	TRBV29-1	TRBD1	13	TRBJ1-1	CSVVEGANTEAFF	TGCAGCGTTGTTGAGGGGGCCAACACTGAAGCTTTCTTT